These 18 T cell receptor beta chains came from one sample sequenced in a study of CD8 T cells in ankylosing spondylitis. MiXCR was run by TCRdb on the 5' RACE reads, yielding one entry per CDR3 protein. Among approximately 60,000 distinct CDR3 sequences listed, over 5% were seen once. Source material: synovial fluid, either unsorted or a sorted T cell fraction (not recorded which). These receptors all come from a male donor with ankylosing spondylitis.

As concerns this clonotype: This may be a read error: a much more frequent sequence differs by one nucleotide. The rearrangement links TRBV18 to TRBJ1-2; D possibly corresponds to TRBD1 (6 bases). CDR1 and CDR2 (germline): KGHSH, LQKENI. CDR3 length: 16 amino acids. V gave up 4 bases and J gave up 4 bases, with 19 bases separating them. The CDR3: CASSQGVNQGIYGYTF. The CDR3 DNA reads as TGTGCCAGCTCACAAGGAGTAAACCAGGGGATCTATGGCTACACCTTC.

A few counts support this clonotype. This chain connects TRBV27 to TRBJ2-1, with D maybe TRBD2 (6 bases). Germline V gene data show CDR1 as MNHEY and CDR2 as SMNVEV (reference sequence). CDR3 length: 16 amino acids. V gave up 6 bases and J gave up 6 bases, with 21 bases separating them. The CDR3 nucleotides read TGTGCCAGCAGCAGCATGCGCGCGGGGAGTATCAATGAGCAGTTCTTC. This sequence encodes CASSSMRAGSINEQFF.

This clonotype was seen ten or more times. This may come from a read error, since a much larger clone is one base off. The chain has TRBV3-1 and TRBJ2-7; no clear D. Germline lookup yields CDR1 LGHDT and CDR2 YNNKEL (reference sequence). CDR3 length: 12 residues. Trimming removed 1 base at V and 2 bases at J, with 3 bases between. The DNA of the CDR3 is TGTGCCAGCAGCCAAGGGCCCTACGAGCAGTACTTC. It yields the protein CASSQGPYEQYF.

The chain is built from TRBV28 and TRBJ2-7; 12 bases fit TRBD2. With 5 bases clipped from V and 6 bases from J, the junction kept 8 bases outside the gene matches. In germline, CDR1 is MDHEN, CDR2 SYDVKM. There are 15 residues in the CDR3. The CDR3 nucleotides read TGTGCCAGCAGTCTCCCGACTAGCGGGAGTGTCGAGCAGTACTTC. It encodes CASSLPTSGSVEQYF.

This clonotype was seen a handful of times. The genes are TRBV27 and TRBJ2-7; tentatively, D is TRBD2 (5 bases). This CDR3 is 14 amino acids long. The V gene lost 5 bases and the J gene lost 0 bases, with 11 bases spanning the gap. CDR1 and CDR2 (germline): MNHEY, SMNVEV (reference sequence). For the CDR3, the DNA is TGTGCCAGCAGTAGCTTGGCGGGCTCCTACGAGCAGTACTTC. This codes for CASSSLAGSYEQYF.

In this sample, this clonotype turned up a few times. J is TRBJ2-2 and V is TRBV27; 12 bases are shared with TRBD2. J lost 3 bases, V lost 0 bases, and 11 bases had no gene match. Germline V gives CDR1 MNHEY, CDR2 SMNVEV (reference sequence). This CDR3 region has 20 residues. DNA of the CDR3: TGTGCCAGCAGTTTATCGCCGGGCAGGGCTAGCGGGAGGGACACCGGGGAGCTGTTTTTT. It yields the protein CASSLSPGRASGRDTGELFF.

Ten or more counts support this clonotype. The chain employs TRBV12-3 or TRBV12-4 and TRBJ1-4, with TRBD1 identical over 10 bases. CDR3 length: 16 residues. With 3 bases clipped from V and 8 bases from J, the junction kept 9 bases outside the gene matches. This chain's CDR3 is CASSFLPGQGQEKLFF. The CDR3 region has the DNA TGTGCCAGCAGTTTCCTACCGGGACAGGGGCAAGAAAAACTGTTTTTT.

There are many counts of this clonotype. V and J are TRBV7-2 and TRBJ2-5; no firm D call. Trimming took off 1 base at V and 3 bases at J, with 9 bases between the two ends. This CDR3 spans 14 amino acids. Germline CDR1 reads SGHTA; CDR2 reads FQGNSA. This CDR3 is CASSLGPFEETQYF. The CDR3 bases are TGTGCCAGCAGCTTAGGACCATTCGAAGAGACCCAGTACTTC.

In its sample, this clonotype was seen a few times. This chain connects TRBV19 to TRBJ2-1; 9 bases match TRBD1. This CDR3 is built from 12 residues. Trimming at V came to 8 bases and at J to 9 bases, leaving 5 bases not matched to a gene. Germline V gene lookup returns CDR1 LNHDA and CDR2 SQIVND (reference sequence). The CDR3 DNA reads as TGTGCCAGTTTGGGGACAGGGATTGAGCAGTTCTTC. Its translation: CASLGTGIEQFF.

At least ten counts were recorded for this clonotype. The chain links TRBV5-1 to TRBJ2-2; D remains unclear. The CDR3 loop spans 15 amino acids. From germline, CDR1 is SGHRS and CDR2 YFSETQ. V shed 3 bases and J shed 5 bases, with 14 bases lying between them. This CDR3 reads CASSSLGGWTGELFF. The CDR3 coding sequence is TGCGCCAGCAGCTCCTTGGGTGGCTGGACCGGGGAGCTGTTTTTT.

The chain couples TRBV6-2 or TRBV6-3 to TRBJ2-1; TRBD2 matches 9 bases. Germline V CDR1 and CDR2: MNHEY, SVGEGT. CDR3 size: 16 residues. The trim removed 6 bases at V and 3 bases at J, leaving 9 bases unmatched. CDR3 in DNA: TGTGCCAGCAGCCCCATGGGTAGCGGGAGCTACAATGAGCAGTTCTTC. Protein sequence: CASSPMGSGSYNEQFF.

There are many counts of this clonotype. The CDR3, as DNA: TGTGCCAGCAAGCTCAGGGAGGGAAATTCACCCCTCCACTTT. Translating gives CASKLREGNSPLHF. The V gene is TRBV6-1, the J gene TRBJ1-6; TRBD1 is a possible D gene (5 bases). Germline-derived CDR1 and CDR2 are MNHNS and SASEGT. V shed 7 bases and J shed 7 bases, with 14 bases lying between them. The CDR3 runs 14 residues.

The sample holds many counts of this clonotype. The CDR3 loop reads CASSPVWGDTNEKLFF. The CDR3 DNA is TGTGCCAGCAGCCCCGTGTGGGGGGATACTAATGAAAAACTGTTTTTT. This chain uses TRBV7-9 with TRBJ1-4, with D perhaps TRBD1 (5 bases). V was shortened by 5 bases and J by 2 bases, with 15 bases between the two germline ends. The CDR3 spans 16 residues. Germline CDR1 SEHNR, CDR2 FQNEAQ (reference sequence).

The sample holds many counts of this clonotype. V and J are TRBV20-1 and TRBJ2-2, with 7 bases fitting TRBD1. The CDR3 runs 15 residues. CDR1 and CDR2 from the germline V gene are DFQATT and SNEGSKA (reference sequence). The ends lost 6 bases at V and 2 bases at J; junction bases unmatched: 9. In DNA, the CDR3 is TGCAGTGCCTTCCGACAGGGAACTAACACCGGGGAGCTGTTTTTT. The encoded protein is CSAFRQGTNTGELFF.

J is TRBJ1-5 and V is TRBV27; weak D call: TRBD1 (5 bases). Germline loops: CDR1 MNHEY, CDR2 SMNVEV (reference sequence). Trimming removed 5 bases from V and 5 bases from J, with 31 bases in between. The CDR3 length is 20 residues. CDR3 in amino acids: CASSPNKGTQIEFRHQPQHF. In DNA form, the CDR3 reads TGTGCCAGCAGTCCGAACAAGGGGACCCAAATCGAATTTCGTCATCAGCCCCAGCATTTT.

This clonotype was recorded many times. This sequence joins TRBV13 and TRBJ2-3; no definite D call. This CDR3 comprises 14 residues. Germline V gene data show CDR1 as PRHDT and CDR2 as FYEKMQ (reference sequence). V lost 5 bases to trimming and J lost 0 bases, with 9 bases between them. CDR3 nucleotides: TGTGCCAGCAGCCCCGCAACTAGCACAGATACGCAGTATTTT. It translates to CASSPATSTDTQYF.

This sequence joins TRBV28 and TRBJ2-7; D is ambiguous. The CDR3 spans 16 residues. Trimming cost V 10 bases and J 0 bases, with 22 bases left between them. Germline loops: CDR1 MDHEN, CDR2 SYDVKM. The CDR3 sequence is CATNNPPSLGSYEQYF. DNA of the CDR3: TGTGCCACCAATAACCCACCCAGCCTAGGCTCCTACGAGCAGTACTTC.

This chain joins TRBV15 and TRBJ2-1; D not certain. Per the germline V gene, CDR1 is LNHNV and CDR2 is YYDKDF (reference sequence). V was cut by 6 bases and J by 5 bases, with 8 bases left in between. The CDR3 has 12 amino acids. The CDR3 reads CATRRKNNEQFF. The CDR3 DNA is TGTGCCACCAGAAGGAAGAACAATGAGCAGTTCTTC.